This TCR beta chain derives from a study of blood T cells in healthy people across ages. Study in general: About one barcoded beta molecule per two T cells was captured by template switching.

A sample-barcoded 5' primer and a J-beta primer mix were used in a second PCR of about 7 to 12 cycles. Researchers report that each sample yielded at least 2.5 million CDR3-containing paired-end reads. MiXCR, applied by TCRdb to the 5' RACE reads, yields one record per CDR3 protein. The sample lists about 970,000 distinct CDR3 sequences, roughly half occurring once. Donation came from healthy Caucasian individuals in Russia who were aged roughly 6 to 95. Investigators took 9.5 to 10 milliliters of peripheral blood from every donor. There are 16 residues in the CDR3. V lost 5 bases to trimming and J lost 2 bases; unmatched junction nucleotides: 10. Germline-derived CDR1 and CDR2 are SEHNR and FQNEAQ (reference sequence).

The TCR sequence derives from a woman in her fifties or sixties in good health. What was sequenced was blood. The chain employs TRBV7-9 and TRBJ2-3, with 7 bases that match TRBD1. This CDR3 is CASSHGDRAYTDTQYF. In DNA form, the CDR3 reads TGTGCCAGCAGCCATGGCGACAGGGCCTACACAGATACGCAGTATTTT.